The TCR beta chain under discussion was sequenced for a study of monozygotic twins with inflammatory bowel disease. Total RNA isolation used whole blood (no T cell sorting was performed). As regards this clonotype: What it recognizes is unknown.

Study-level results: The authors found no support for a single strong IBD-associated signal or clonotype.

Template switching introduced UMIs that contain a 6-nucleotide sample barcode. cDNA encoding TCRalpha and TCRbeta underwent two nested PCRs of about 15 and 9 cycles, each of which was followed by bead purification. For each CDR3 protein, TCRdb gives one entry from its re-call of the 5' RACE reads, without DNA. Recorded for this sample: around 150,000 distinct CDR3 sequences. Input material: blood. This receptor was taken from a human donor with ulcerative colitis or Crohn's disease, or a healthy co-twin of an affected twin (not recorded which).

CDR3: CASSLPDDSAGLYEQYF. This sequence joins TRBV5-1 and TRBJ2-7; without DNA, the TCRdb call of TRBD2 cannot be checked. Germline V gives CDR1 SGHRS, CDR2 YFSETQ. CDR3 length equals 17 residues.